The 10 T cell receptor beta chains below were found in one sample sequenced in a study of T cell responses to AZD1222 COVID-19 vaccine. The repertoire was sequenced with immunoSEQ multiplex PCR; TCRdb's copy has only in-frame clones and lacks some. The top ten clones hold 2.2% of a sample with approximately 100,000 clones, around 94% of them seen once. The sequences come from peripheral blood, collected on day 0 of AZD1222 vaccination. The receptors come from an adult in good health.

V usage is TRBV10-1 and J usage is TRBJ1-1; 7 nucleotides match TRBD1. Trimming removed 8 bases from V and 0 bases from J; junction bases left unmatched: 3. CDR3 size: 13 residues. The V gene's germline CDR1 is WNHNN and CDR2 SYGVQD (reference sequence). CDR3 bases: TGCGCCAGCCGGGACAGATTGAACACTGAAGCTTTCTTT. Translation: CASRDRLNTEAFF.

The table lists this clone with a count of one. This chain uses TRBV4-3 with TRBJ1-1; D gene unclear. CDR1 is LGHNA, CDR2 YSLEER, per germline. Trimming pared 4 bases from V and 1 base from J, leaving 19 bases between. This CDR3 comprises 17 residues. The CDR3 protein is CASSLSPGGGTNTEAFF. The DNA of the CDR3 is TGCGCCAGCAGCCTCTCACCTGGAGGTGGAACGAACACTGAAGCTTTCTTT.

The chain uses TRBV5-1 and TRBJ1-2; weak D call: TRBD1 (5 bases). This CDR3 comprises 15 residues. Germline-derived CDR1 and CDR2 are SGHRS and YFSETQ. Trimming took 5 bases from V and 9 from J, leaving 23 bases between them. The CDR3 DNA follows: TGCGCCAGCAGTCCGGACGGGACCACTCTCATTCGCTACACCTTC. Protein sequence: CASSPDGTTLIRYTF.

The V and J genes are TRBV5-5 and TRBJ2-1; unclear D gene. The CDR3 consists of 14 residues. The ends were cut back, 5 bases at V and 4 bases at J, with 13 bases in the middle. Germline CDR1 reads SGHKS; CDR2 reads YYEKEE (reference sequence). The CDR3 DNA sequence: TGTGCCAGCAGATTAGCAGACGATTACAATGAGCAGTTCTTC. Translated, it gives CASRLADDYNEQFF.

The chain is built from TRBV11-3 and TRBJ1-4; perhaps TRBD1 as D (6 bases). This CDR3 comprises 18 residues. With 7 bases removed from V and 0 bases from J, the gap between germline ends came to 21 bases. Germline CDR1 reads SGHNT; CDR2 reads YENEEA. The CDR3 loop is CASTSPSPGATTNEKLFF. Here the CDR3 DNA reads TGTGCCAGCACCTCACCCTCCCCAGGGGCGACAACTAATGAAAAACTGTTTTTT.

This chain links TRBV19 with TRBJ2-7; TRBD1 matches at 7 bases. V shed 3 bases, J shed 4 bases, and the junction held 3 bases outside the gene matches. This CDR3 is built from 13 residues. From germline, CDR1 is LNHDA and CDR2 SQIVND (reference sequence). CDR3 residues: CASSIGTEYEQYF. In nucleotides, the CDR3 is TGTGCCAGTAGTATCGGGACAGAGTACGAGCAGTACTTC.

This chain connects TRBV5-4 to TRBJ2-5; D is unresolved. This CDR3 is 13 amino acids long. V gave up 3 bases and J gave up 3 bases, with 9 bases separating them. Germline CDR1 and CDR2: SGHNT and YYREEE (reference sequence). The CDR3 sequence: CASSSPTEETQYF. CDR3 nucleotide sequence: TGTGCCAGCAGCTCCCCCACGGAAGAGACCCAGTACTTC. Together with reference TRBV5-4 and TRBJ2-5, the CDR3 gives the full variable domain: ETGVTQSPTHLIKTRGQQVTLRCSSQSGHNTVSWYQQALGQGPQFIFQYYREEENGRGNFPPRFSGLQFPNYSSELNVNALELDDSALYLCASSSPTEETQYFGPGTRLLVL.

The V and J genes are TRBV5-1 and TRBJ1-4; the D is unclear. There are 15 residues in the CDR3. Trimming took 0 bases from V and 8 from J, leaving 14 bases between them. CDR1 and CDR2 (germline): SGHRS, YFSETQ. The CDR3 coding sequence is TGCGCCAGCAGCTTGGGCGGGGTCATTGGGGAAAAACTGTTTTTT. It specifies CASSLGGVIGEKLFF.

This sequence joins TRBV3-1 (or the pseudogene TRBV3-2) and TRBJ1-2, with TRBD1 matching 7 bases. V lost 5 bases to trimming and J lost 3 bases; unmatched junction nucleotides: 9. The CDR3 spans 15 residues. Germline V CDR1 and CDR2: LGHDT, YNNKEL (reference sequence). CDR3 nucleotides: TGTGCCAGCAGCTTTGGGACAGCTGGATACTATGGCTACACCTTC. This codes for CASSFGTAGYYGYTF.

The J gene is TRBJ2-1, the V gene TRBV10-3, with TRBD2 as a possible D gene (5 bases). V lost 8 bases, J lost 8 bases, and 10 bases lay in between. The CDR3 has 11 amino acids. CDR1 and CDR2 from the germline V gene are ENHRY and SYGVKD. CDR3 residues: CAIAREYEQFF. Written as DNA, the CDR3 is TGTGCCATCGCACGGGAATATGAGCAGTTCTTC.